Listed below are T cell receptor beta chains from one sample, sequenced in a study of cytomegalovirus exposure and HLA in healthy donors. Measured with immunoSEQ multiplex PCR; TCRdb has only the in-frame clones, and not every one. The sample shows about 120,000 clones, 50% to 75% of them seen only once. The sequencing input was PBMCs. These receptor sequences come from a woman aged 40 to 49 in good health and CMV-seropositive. The CDR3 runs from the conserved cysteine through the conserved F or W. Each record gives: V gene, D gene, J gene, clone size, CDR3 protein, CDR3 DNA. A D gene is named only where the DNA matches it firmly. Clone size, where shown, is once, few, many, or a class for clones that have expanded.

>TRBV5-1|.|TRBJ1-2|few
CASSRGLGGYTF
TGCGCCAGCAGCCGGGGGTTAGGGGGCTACACCTTC
>TRBV28|.|TRBJ1-4|.
CASSLPQGSNEKLFF
TGTGCCAGCAGTTTACCACAGGGAAGTAATGAAAAACTGTTTTTT
>TRBV25-1|.|TRBJ2-7|.
CASSEWRDGDYEQYF
TGTGCCAGCAGTGAATGGAGGGACGGGGACTACGAGCAGTACTTC
>TRBV5-1|TRBD2|TRBJ2-1|.
CASSLRTSWGSNEQFF
TGCGCCAGCAGCCTCCGGACTAGCTGGGGGTCGAATGAGCAGTTCTTC
>TRBV10-3|TRBD1|TRBJ2-2|.
CAIRAGTGAQSPGELFF
TGTGCCATCAGAGCCGGGACAGGGGCCCAAAGCCCCGGGGAGCTGTTTTTT
>TRBV7-9|TRBD1|TRBJ1-6|.
CASSWTGTGNSPLHF
TGTGCCAGCAGCTGGACAGGGACGGGTAATTCACCCCTCCACTTT
>TRBV9|.|TRBJ2-1|once
CASSEGADPNEQFF
TGTGCCAGCAGCGAGGGAGCGGACCCCAATGAGCAGTTCTTC
>TRBV21-1|.|TRBJ1-1|few
CASSTGTGRSRTEAFF
TGTGCCAGCAGCACCGGGACAGGGAGGAGTAGGACTGAAGCTTTCTTT
>TRBV19|.|TRBJ2-3|.
CASRPGTSTDTQYF
TGTGCCAGTAGGCCGGGGACTAGCACAGATACGCAGTATTTT
>TRBV10-3|.|TRBJ1-1|few
CAISESRNANTEAFF
TGTGCCATCAGTGAGAGCCGAAACGCGAACACTGAAGCTTTCTTT
>TRBV6-4|.|TRBJ1-2|.
CASSDCLRGPSKCYTF
TGTGCCAGCAGTGACTGCCTCAGGGGTCCGTCTAAGTGCTACACCTTC
>TRBV21-1|.|TRBJ1-2|.
CASGIRGLEYGYTF
TGTGCCAGCGGGATCAGGGGGCTGGAGTATGGCTACACCTTC
>TRBV25-1|.|TRBJ1-1|few
CASSDPGRVTEAFF
TGTGCCAGCAGTGACCCTGGCAGGGTCACTGAAGCTTTCTTT
>TRBV5-4|TRBD2|TRBJ2-3|.
CASSSSGTSTDTQYF
TGTGCCAGCAGCTCTAGCGGGACCAGCACAGATACGCAGTATTTT
>TRBV28|.|TRBJ2-7|.
CASSLTGDYEQYF
TGTGCCAGCAGTTTAACCGGGGACTACGAGCAGTACTTC
>TRBV5-1|TRBD1|TRBJ1-2|.
CASSPRTGGEGYTF
TGCGCCAGCAGTCCAAGGACAGGGGGAGAAGGCTACACCTTC
>TRBV5-1|.|TRBJ2-5|.
CASSAGTSKETQYF
TGCGCCAGCAGCGCCGGGACTTCCAAAGAGACCCAGTACTTC
>TRBV7-9|.|TRBJ2-2|.
CASSFGGGANTGELFF
TGTGCCAGCAGCTTCGGCGGAGGAGCGAACACCGGGGAGCTGTTTTTT
>TRBV5-1|.|TRBJ1-1|.
CASSSGQIMNTEAFF
TGCGCCAGCAGCTCAGGACAAATCATGAACACTGAAGCTTTCTTT
>TRBV5-1|TRBD2|TRBJ2-7|.
CASSLAGAGGPNRDEQYF
TGCGCCAGCAGCTTGGCCGGAGCGGGAGGGCCTAATCGCGACGAGCAGTACTTC
>TRBV18|TRBD2|TRBJ2-5|.
CASSPLRGIQETQYF
TGTGCCAGCTCACCGCTGCGGGGGATCCAAGAGACCCAGTACTTC
>TRBV14|.|TRBJ2-7|.
CASSQRHRAYEQYF
TGTGCCAGCAGCCAACGTCACAGGGCCTACGAGCAGTACTTC
>TRBV2|TRBD1|TRBJ1-5|.
CASSAQGARVGNQPQHF
TGTGCCAGCAGCGCCCAGGGGGCGCGGGTCGGCAATCAGCCCCAGCATTTT
>TRBV4-1|TRBD2|TRBJ2-7|few
CASSQDVAGLYYEQYF
TGCGCCAGCAGCCAAGACGTAGCGGGGTTATACTACGAGCAGTACTTC
>TRBV6-6|TRBD1|TRBJ1-2|.
CASSYSRTGFGYTF
TGTGCCAGCAGTTACTCGAGGACAGGGTTTGGCTACACCTTC
>TRBV2|.|TRBJ1-1|few
CASSEARREDREAFF
TGTGCCAGCAGTGAAGCGAGAAGGGAGGACCGAGAAGCTTTCTTT
>TRBV18|.|TRBJ1-2|.
CASSPPTNYGYPF
TGTGCCAGCTCACCACCAACTAACTATGGCTACCCCTTC
>TRBV11-3|TRBD1|TRBJ2-2|.
CASSFGDRADTGELFF
TGTGCCAGCAGCTTCGGCGACAGGGCTGACACCGGGGAGCTGTTTTTT
>TRBV19|TRBD1|TRBJ2-7|.
CASRGQVNYEQYF
TGTGCCAGTAGGGGACAGGTAAACTACGAGCAGTACTTC
>TRBV7-9|TRBD1|TRBJ2-1|.
CASSSAGTGGNEQFF
TGTGCCAGCAGTTCCGCCGGGACAGGGGGCAATGAGCAGTTCTTC
>TRBV30|TRBD1|TRBJ1-6|.
CAWQTGLNSPLHF
TGTGCCTGGCAGACAGGGCTCAATTCACCCCTCCACTTT
>TRBV6-5|TRBD1|TRBJ1-6|.
CASSRDSSNSPLHF
TGTGCCAGCAGCCGGGACAGCTCTAATTCACCCCTCCACTTT
>TRBV7-6|TRBD2|TRBJ2-1|.
CASSLLASGSRPYNEQFF
TGTGCCAGCAGCTTATTGGCTAGCGGGAGCAGGCCCTACAATGAGCAGTTCTTC
>TRBV30|TRBD1|TRBJ1-1|.
CAWSTRTGGAFF
TGTGCCTGGAGTACCCGGACAGGGGGGGCTTTCTTT
>TRBV6-1|.|TRBJ2-7|.
CASSEPGLPYEQYF
TGTGCCAGCAGTGAGCCAGGGTTACCCTACGAGCAGTACTTC
>TRBV30|.|TRBJ1-2|.
CAWRAPNYGYTF
TGTGCCTGGAGGGCCCCTAACTATGGCTACACCTTC
>TRBV6-5|TRBD1|TRBJ1-2|.
CASSQGTDGYTF
TGTGCCAGCAGCCAGGGGACAGATGGCTACACCTTC
>TRBV6-1|.|TRBJ1-1|few
CASSDKNRDIRAEAFF
TGTGCCAGCAGTGACAAGAACAGGGACATAAGGGCTGAAGCTTTCTTT
>TRBV7-8|.|TRBJ2-5|few
CASSLTTGKETQYF
TGTGCCAGCAGCCTCACGACTGGAAAAGAGACCCAGTACTTC
>TRBV9|.|TRBJ1-1|.
CASSVGSGLNTEAFF
TGTGCCAGCAGCGTAGGTTCCGGGTTGAACACTGAAGCTTTCTTT
>TRBV19|TRBD1|TRBJ2-3|.
CASSPGTGWADTQYF
TGTGCCAGTAGTCCCGGGACAGGGTGGGCAGATACGCAGTATTTT
>TRBV4-1|.|TRBJ2-7|once
CASSPDGYEQYF
TGCGCCAGCAGCCCAGACGGTTACGAGCAGTACTTC
>TRBV6-6|TRBD1|TRBJ1-5|.
CASSGQGGNQPQHF
TGTGCCAGCAGTGGACAGGGAGGCAATCAGCCCCAGCATTTT
>TRBV13|TRBD2|TRBJ2-3|.
CASSRATAGGADTQYF
TGTGCCAGCAGCCGTGCCACGGCGGGAGGGGCAGATACGCAGTATTTT
>TRBV15|TRBD1|TRBJ1-5|once
CATSGTGGAGQPQHF
TGTGCCACCAGCGGGACAGGGGGCGCGGGGCAGCCCCAGCATTTT
>TRBV30|.|TRBJ1-5|.
CAWSVLSNQPQHF
TGTGCCTGGAGTGTCCTGAGCAATCAGCCCCAGCATTTT
>TRBV19|.|TRBJ1-1|.
CASSLYTEAFF
TGTGCCAGTTCGTTGTACACTGAAGCTTTCTTT
>TRBV6-5|TRBD2|TRBJ2-1|.
CASQRGHYNEQFF
TGTGCCAGCCAGCGGGGGCACTACAATGAGCAGTTCTTC
>TRBV9|.|TRBJ2-7|.
CASSVALASNEQYF
TGTGCCAGCAGCGTAGCCCTAGCCAGCAACGAGCAGTACTTC
>TRBV5-1|.|TRBJ2-5|.
CASSPRGAGTQYF
TGCGCCAGCAGCCCCAGGGGGGCGGGGACCCAGTACTTC
>TRBV28|.|TRBJ2-7|.
CASSLEAGFSYEQYF
TGTGCCAGCAGTTTAGAGGCGGGCTTCTCCTACGAGCAGTACTTC
>TRBV7-6|TRBD1|TRBJ1-5|.
CASSLEQGAGQPQHF
TGTGCCAGCAGCTTAGAGCAGGGGGCCGGTCAGCCCCAGCATTTT
>TRBV7-9|.|TRBJ2-1|few
CASSPTYNEQFF
TGTGCCAGCAGTCCTACTTACAATGAGCAGTTCTTC
>TRBV7-6|TRBD2|TRBJ2-5|few
CASSPIRAGEETQYF
TGTGCCAGCAGCCCAATAAGAGCGGGAGAAGAGACCCAGTACTTC
>TRBV5-3|.|TRBJ2-5|.
CARSLAGGPQETQYF
TGTGCCAGAAGCTTGGCCGGGGGGCCCCAAGAGACCCAGTACTTC